This T cell receptor (beta chain) was recorded in a study of shared clonotypes between healthy human individuals. This clone turned up a few times. This specimen includes other DNA sequences encoding the same CDR3. Assay: immunoSEQ multiplex PCR; the TCRdb copy retains only in-frame clones and omits some. The repertoire holds approximately 2.5 million clones, with 85% to 95% as singletons. Germline-derived CDR1 and CDR2 are MDHEN and SYDVKM. Unmatched junction bases numbered 3, after V lost 6 bases and J lost 8 bases. This CDR3 spans 11 amino acids. A split of CD4+ cells into CD45RA+ naive and CD45RA-negative memory subsets was performed.

This chain uses TRBV28 with TRBJ1-1; 7 bases agree with TRBD1. The specimen sequenced was naive CD4+ T cells sorted from blood. Indicated subset: CD45RA+ positively selected. This TCR came from a man between 18 and 35 years old in good health. The CDR3 nucleotides are TGTGCCAGCAGCCTACAGGGGGAAGCTTTCTTT. Protein product: CASSLQGEAFF.